This TCR beta chain was identified in a study of spatial heterogeneity in lung cancer. Time point denoted: sample taken at primary tumor resection. This clonotype was picked up many times. TCRdb fed the 5' RACE reads into MiXCR, producing one record per CDR3 protein. The profile shows around 48,000 distinct CDR3 sequences, roughly 5% of them singletons. Sequenced here: PBMCs, sampled at surgery. This receptor was taken from a male donor with early-stage non-small cell lung cancer.

CDR3 sequence (DNA): TGCAGTGCTAGACGGGACAGGGCTGGATGGCGTGAAAAACTGTTTTTT. Its translation: CSARRDRAGWREKLFF. V gene TRBV20-1 combines with J gene TRBJ1-4; TRBD1 matches 9 bases. The V segment lost 2 bases and the J segment 7 bases; nucleotides outside the gene matches: 11. Germline lookup yields CDR1 DFQATT and CDR2 SNEGSKA (reference sequence). This CDR3 region has 16 residues.